This entry features one T cell receptor (beta chain) sequence. Its antigen remains unidentified. No base qualities exist here, and no much larger clone lies one base off it. The sample comes from a study of T cell responses to AZD1222 COVID-19 vaccine (dated by TCRdb to 2020 to 2023). Background for the entire study: A total of around 240 trial participants underwent TCR sequencing, of whom 207 received two doses of AZD1222 and about 25 received two doses of the MenACWY control vaccine. Trial participants were enrolled by age into 18-55, 56-69 and 70-plus year subgroups, with 148, 28 and 57 TCR-sequenced participants respectively. Overall study outcomes, separate from this receptor: Reportedly, almost half of the unique spike-specific TCRs recognized epitopes lying outside the regions that are mutated in the B.1.351 and B.1.1.7 variants. The 56-69-year group was small, and its depth increase did not reach significance, likely because of low power. Conclusions about previously exposed vaccinees are limited because only a handful of AZD1222 recipients were SARS-CoV-2 seropositive at baseline. The whole spike protein was spanned by vaccine-associated CD4 TCRs, and dominant responses were seen in regions 160-218 and 743-854. After two AZD1222 doses, both the breadth and the depth of spike-specific TCRs were significantly higher than at day 0 and than in MenACWY recipients. Participants were mostly white British, with more females than males. The authors suggested clonal diversity may have been underestimated. Because no day 14 peak-response samples were available, the repertoires could be characterized only after the peak T cell response.

The CDR3 regions of human TCRbeta chains were subjected to immunosequencing. The study's own analysis went as follows. TCRs in the repertoires were matched against a reference library of SARS-CoV-2-specific TCRs that had been generated with the MIRA antigen-specificity platform. Breadth meant the fraction of unique TCRs that were SARS-CoV-2-associated, whereas depth meant the fraction of total T cells that were SARS-CoV-2-associated. Using the MIRA data, each spike-specific TCR was assigned both to the spike region to which the TCR was reactive and to a CD4 or CD8 class. Log10-transformed breadth and depth values were compared by one-way ANOVA with Sidak's multiple comparisons tests. Not all clones reach the TCRdb copy of this immuneACCESS table, which keeps in-frame sequences only. Checked studies attribute under half of the gap to unresolved V genes and leave the rest unexplained. That table is the source of V, J and clone size, and D and trimming were worked out from the DNA. Counted in this sample were around 150,000 clones; approximately 90% of them appeared once. The ten biggest clones cover less than 2.5% of the sample.

The CDR3 has 12 amino acids, counting the end cysteine and phenylalanine. Only the CDR3 DNA stays, 36 bases, in frame from base 1. V is pared back by 6 bases and J by 2 bases, with 7 bases lying between the germline termini. CDR1 is given as SNHLY and CDR2 as FYNNEI, both from the germline V gene. The time point label here, explained by the study, means: about 28 days (+/-7) after the second vaccine dose. AZD1222 recipients whose second dose came at about 4 weeks and those whose second dose came at about 12 weeks were combined into one group, since spike-specific TCR depth and breadth did not differ between the two schedules. Vaccinee samples came from UK trials COV001 and COV002, including a single-blind randomized controlled phase 2/3 trial of AZD1222 (ChAdOx1 nCoV-19) in healthy adults. For TCRbeta chain sequencing, PBMC samples from trial participants were taken at day 0 and at day 28 after the second dose.

This receptor was obtained from an adult who received the AZD1222 COVID-19 vaccine. Sample: peripheral blood, taken 28 days after the second AZD1222 dose. This receptor chain uses TRBV2 and TRBJ2-5; the D gene cannot be resolved reliably. The DNA sequence is given as TGTGCCAGCAGCGCAGAGCAAGAGACCCAGTACTTC. Translated, this is CASSAEQETQYF.